Listed here are 32 T cell receptor beta chains from one sample, sequenced in a study of OX40 agonist ivuxolimab in advanced cancers. Clones were read by immunoSEQ multiplex PCR, and TCRdb kept only the in-frame ones, dropping some. The sample has about 36,000 clones; around 73% are singletons. The sequenced sample was CD4+ or CD8+ T cells sorted from blood, obtained in a trial of the OX40 agonist ivuxolimab. The origin of the receptors is an adult with an advanced solid tumor such as melanoma, head and neck, liver or kidney cancer.

The CDR3 DNA follows: TGCGCCAGCAGCCCTCCTGACAGGGTGTATGAGCAGTTCTTC. The encoded protein is CASSPPDRVYEQFF. This chain joins TRBV4-1 and TRBJ2-1; TRBD1 aligns across 7 bases. After removal of 4 bases from V and 8 bases from J, the junction contained 8 bases not matched to a gene. Germline V gene data show CDR1 as MGHRA and CDR2 as YSYEKL. The CDR3 length is 14 residues.

The gene calls are TRBV5-5 and TRBJ2-1, with a tentative D call TRBD1 (6 bases). Trimming left V 3 bases short and J 5 bases short, with 18 bases between. Per germline, CDR1 SGHKS and CDR2 YYEKEE (reference sequence). This CDR3 spans 16 amino acids. The CDR3 protein is CASSSSRRQVNNEQFF. The CDR3 nucleotides are TGTGCCAGCAGCTCCTCCCGGCGACAGGTTAACAATGAGCAGTTCTTC.

The genes are TRBV18 and TRBJ2-1; 14 bases are shared with TRBD2. Germline values: CDR1 KGHSH, CDR2 LQKENI. Losses at the gene ends were 1 base for V and 5 bases for J; bases not matched to a gene: 13. This CDR3 is built from 20 residues. In DNA, the CDR3 is TGTGCCAGCTCACCACGGGCAGCGACTAGCGGGAGGGCCCCTAACAATGAGCAGTTCTTC. Translation: CASSPRAATSGRAPNNEQFF.

V gene TRBV7-9 combines with J gene TRBJ2-3; a weak D match, TRBD2 (5 bases). Germline CDR1 is SEHNR and CDR2 is FQNEAQ (reference sequence). This CDR3 region has 16 residues. The V and J ends lost 2 bases and 2 bases respectively, with 14 bases between them. The CDR3 DNA is TGTGCCAGCAGCTTAATCTCCCACGGGGTCACAGATACGCAGTATTTT. Residues: CASSLISHGVTDTQYF.

This chain links TRBV29-1 with TRBJ2-2; TRBD1 matches 9 bases. Trimming at V came to 6 bases and at J to 3 bases, leaving 8 bases not matched to a gene. Per the germline V gene, CDR1 is SQVTM and CDR2 is ANQGSEA. The CDR3 has 15 amino acids. The CDR3 DNA is TGCAGCGTCAAAAGGGACAGGGTGGACACCGGGGAGCTGTTTTTT. It yields the protein CSVKRDRVDTGELFF.

The chain carries TRBV6-5 and TRBJ1-2; tentative D call: TRBD1 (5 bases). This CDR3 is built from 13 residues. Germline lookup yields CDR1 MNHEY and CDR2 SVGAGI. V was shortened by 6 bases and J by 1 base, with 9 bases between the two germline ends. In nucleotides, the CDR3 is TGTGCCAGCAGAAACGGGGGTAACTATGGCTACACCTTC. It codes for CASRNGGNYGYTF.

The chain couples TRBV7-6 to TRBJ1-4; D unresolved. Trimming stripped 2 bases from V and 3 bases from J, with 10 bases between. This CDR3 comprises 15 residues. Germline CDR1 is SGHVS and CDR2 is FNYEAQ. In nucleotides, the CDR3 is TGTGCCAGCAGCTTATTTCCAGCAGCTAATGAAAAACTGTTTTTT. This gives the protein CASSLFPAANEKLFF.

A single count supports this clone. This sequence joins TRBV5-1 and TRBJ1-2; D uncertain. The CDR3 length is 14 residues. Per germline, CDR1 SGHRS and CDR2 YFSETQ. V lost 1 base and J lost 4, with 11 bases in between. The CDR3 loop reads CASSLSPGAYGYTF. CDR3 nucleotides: TGCGCCAGCAGCTTGAGCCCGGGAGCCTATGGCTACACCTTC.

V gene TRBV2 combines with J gene TRBJ2-1; 13 bases match TRBD2. Per germline, CDR1 SNHLY and CDR2 FYNNEI. This CDR3 is built from 15 residues. Germline trimming cut 2 bases from V and 9 bases from J; bases unmatched to any gene: 4. The CDR3 loop is CASSESGLAGFEQFF. CDR3 nucleotide sequence: TGTGCCAGCAGTGAATCGGGACTAGCGGGATTTGAGCAGTTCTTC. The full variable domain, its missing parts supplied by reference TRBV2 and TRBJ2-1, is EPEVTQTPSHQVTQMGQEVILRCVPISNHLYFYWYRQILGQKVEFLVSFYNNEISEKSEIFDDQFSVERPDGSNFTLKIRSTKLEDSAMYFCASSESGLAGFEQFFGPGTRLTVL.

The chain recombines TRBV9 with TRBJ2-2, with D possibly matching TRBD2 (6 bases). CDR1 and CDR2 (germline): SGDLS, YYNGEE. The V end was cut by 4 bases, the J end by 0 bases, with 7 bases between. The CDR3 consists of 14 residues. The CDR3 protein is CASSRGTNTGELFF. For the CDR3, the DNA is TGTGCCAGCAGCCGCGGGACGAACACCGGGGAGCTGTTTTTT.

The rearrangement links TRBV7-9 to TRBJ1-1; D is ambiguous. The CDR3 runs 15 residues. Trimming stripped 4 bases from V and 7 bases from J, with 19 bases between. From germline, CDR1 is SEHNR and CDR2 FQNEAQ (reference sequence). In nucleotides, the CDR3 is TGTGCCAGCAGCTCAAGTGGAAGGAGAATAGGTGAAGCTTTCTTT. It specifies CASSSSGRRIGEAFF.

The V call is TRBV19, the J call TRBJ2-2, with TRBD2 identical over 7 bases. J was trimmed by 2 bases and V by 8 bases; bases with no gene match: 8. Germline CDR1 is LNHDA and CDR2 is SQIVND (reference sequence). The CDR3 is 15 residues long. As DNA, the CDR3 is TGTGCCAGTGCCGGGGAGGGGCCAAACACCGGGGAGCTGTTTTTT. This gives the protein CASAGEGPNTGELFF. Full variable domain (remainder filled in from reference TRBV19 and TRBJ2-2): DGGITQSPKYLFRKEGQNVTLSCEQNLNHDAMYWYRQDPGQGLRLIYYSQIVNDFQKGDIAEGYSVSREKKESFPLTVTSAQKNPTAFYLCASAGEGPNTGELFFGEGSRLTVL.

The chain couples TRBV6-5 to TRBJ1-2, with 8 bases lining up with TRBD1. Germline V CDR1 and CDR2: MNHEY, SVGAGI. The CDR3 is 15 amino acids. V lost 4 bases to trimming and J lost 8 bases; unmatched junction nucleotides: 12. The CDR3 spells CASSSPPQGAEGYTF. The DNA of the CDR3 is TGTGCCAGCAGTTCCCCACCCCAGGGGGCGGAGGGCTACACCTTC.

CDR3 coding DNA: TGCAGCGTTGACCCTAGTATGGATACGCAGTATTTT. This codes for CSVDPSMDTQYF. The chain carries TRBV29-1 and TRBJ2-3; D unclear. V lost 3 bases, J lost 6 bases, and 10 bases lay in between. CDR3 length equals 12 residues. Germline V CDR1 and CDR2: SQVTM, ANQGSEA.

J is TRBJ2-2 and V is TRBV5-4; no clear D. The V gene's germline CDR1 is SGHNT and CDR2 YYREEE (reference sequence). The CDR3 is made up of 13 amino acids. Deletions cut 0 bases from V and 5 bases from J, with 5 bases between. This CDR3 reads CASSLGDTGELFF. The CDR3 region has the DNA TGTGCCAGCAGCTTGGGGGATACCGGGGAGCTGTTTTTT.

This rearrangement joins TRBV10-1 to TRBJ2-3, with 10 bases aligning to TRBD1. The CDR3 spans 16 residues. CDR1 and CDR2 from the germline V gene are WNHNN and SYGVQD (reference sequence). Germline trimming cut 5 bases from V and 1 base from J; bases unmatched to any gene: 6. DNA of the CDR3: TGCGCCAGCAGTCAGCGGACAGGGGGACGCACAGATACGCAGTATTTT. This codes for CASSQRTGGRTDTQYF.

The chain joins TRBV30 to TRBJ2-5; D is unresolved. The CDR3 has 12 residues. From germline, CDR1 is GTSNPN and CDR2 SVGIG (reference sequence). The V end was cut by 2 bases, the J end by 4 bases, with 8 bases between. CDR3 sequence (DNA): TGTGCCTGGAGTCCCGGGTCAGAGACCCAGTACTTC. Translated, it gives CAWSPGSETQYF.

The J gene is TRBJ1-1, the V gene TRBV2; D is perhaps TRBD1 (5 bases). Germline CDR1 is SNHLY and CDR2 is FYNNEI. Trimming removed 8 bases at V and 0 bases at J, with 10 bases between. This CDR3 spans 13 amino acids. CDR3 region: CASGLTVNTEAFF. The CDR3 DNA follows: TGTGCCAGCGGCCTGACAGTGAACACTGAAGCTTTCTTT.

This clone was observed a few times. The V and J genes are TRBV7-2 and TRBJ2-7; TRBD1 matches at 10 bases. CDR1 and CDR2 from the germline V gene are SGHTA and FQGNSA. This CDR3 has 13 amino acids. Trimming took 5 bases from V and 7 from J; bases not matched to a gene: 5. The CDR3 protein is CASSQGQGREQYF. DNA for the CDR3: TGTGCCAGCAGCCAGGGACAGGGGAGAGAGCAGTACTTC.

This clone showed up just a few times. This chain links TRBV5-6 with TRBJ1-4; possible D gene TRBD1, 6 bases. Germline CDR1 reads SGHDT; CDR2 reads YYEEEE. The CDR3 has 18 residues. Trimming took off 2 bases at V and 0 bases at J, with 17 bases between the two ends. Here the CDR3 reads CASSFRGARRSTNEKLFF. CDR3 DNA: TGTGCCAGCAGCTTCCGGGGGGCGCGGAGGTCAACTAATGAAAAACTGTTTTTT.

This chain joins TRBV6-6 and TRBJ1-5, with 10 bases lining up with TRBD1. Germline CDR1 MNHNY, CDR2 SVGAGI (reference sequence). Trimming at V came to 2 bases and at J to 10 bases, leaving 8 bases not matched to a gene. This CDR3 region has 15 residues. The CDR3 bases are TGTGCCAGCAGTTACGGGACAGGGGAGAATTTTCCCCAGCATTTT. Amino acid sequence: CASSYGTGENFPQHF.

The genes are TRBV27 and TRBJ2-5, with TRBD2 matching 11 bases. Looked up from germline, CDR1 is MNHEY and CDR2 is SMNVEV (reference sequence). CDR3 length: 18 amino acids. After removal of 5 bases from V and 5 bases from J, the junction contained 16 bases not matched to a gene. The CDR3, as DNA: TGTGCCAGCAGTGGCCGCCCCCTATTAGCGGGGGGGGTGGAGACCCAGTACTTC. It specifies CASSGRPLLAGGVETQYF.

This chain links TRBV19 with TRBJ1-3; D is ambiguous. Trimming shortened V by 2 bases and J by 0 bases, and 8 bases separated the two germline ends. Germline V CDR1 and CDR2: LNHDA, SQIVND (reference sequence). The CDR3 sequence is 15 residues long. CDR3 DNA: TGTGCCAGTAGTATATCCGGCCACTCTGGAAACACCATATATTTT. Its translation is CASSISGHSGNTIYF.

The chain is built from TRBV6-1 and TRBJ2-5; TRBD2 matches at 10 bases. J gave up 2 bases and V 6 bases, and 3 bases lay outside the gene matches. The germline CDR1 and CDR2 sequences are MNHNS and SASEGT. The CDR3 length is 14 residues. Here the CDR3 reads CASRAGGHQETQYF. In nucleotides, the CDR3 is TGTGCCAGCAGAGCGGGGGGGCATCAAGAGACCCAGTACTTC.

The V call is TRBV2, the J call TRBJ2-5, with a possible D match to TRBD2 (7 bases). CDR3 length: 14 residues. Trimming removed 10 bases at V and 5 bases at J, with 20 bases between. Per the germline V gene, CDR1 is SNHLY and CDR2 is FYNNEI. The CDR3 sequence: CAKDAGGPGETQYF. The DNA of the CDR3 is TGTGCCAAAGACGCCGGGGGGCCGGGGGAGACCCAGTACTTC. Looking up the rest from reference TRBV2 and TRBJ2-5 gives the full variable domain: EPEVTQTPSHQVTQMGQEVILRCVPISNHLYFYWYRQILGQKVEFLVSFYNNEISEKSEIFDDQFSVERPDGSNFTLKIRSTKLEDSAMYFCAKDAGGPGETQYFGPGTRLLVL.

CDR3 coding DNA: TGTGCCAGCAGCTTAAACAGGGCCTACGAGCAGTACTTC. Translated: CASSLNRAYEQYF. The chain has TRBV7-6 and TRBJ2-5; perhaps TRBD1 as D (6 bases). The J call could be wrong; TRBJ2-7 is a better fit for the DNA end. The germline V gene encodes CDR1 SGHVS and CDR2 FNYEAQ. The CDR3 covers 13 residues.

This clone was observed a few times. CDR3 nucleotides: TGTGCCAGCTCACCAGAGCTAGCGGCCTACAATGAGCAGTTCTTC. This codes for CASSPELAAYNEQFF. The J gene is TRBJ2-1, the V gene TRBV18; 7 bases align to TRBD2. Germline V CDR1 and CDR2: KGHSH, LQKENI. The CDR3 length is 15 residues. Trimming removed 2 bases from V and 2 bases from J; junction bases left unmatched: 3.

The chain has TRBV10-2 and TRBJ2-3; TRBD2 matches 9 bases. The J segment lost 2 bases and the V segment lost 6 bases, leaving 3 bases of the junction unmatched. Per the germline V gene, CDR1 is WSHSY and CDR2 is SAAADI. The CDR3 sequence is 14 residues long. DNA of the CDR3: TGCGCCAGCAGCCCTAGCGGGATCACAGATACGCAGTATTTT. Its translation is CASSPSGITDTQYF.

The gene calls are TRBV10-3 and TRBJ2-5, with TRBD2 matching over 10 bases. The CDR3 has 13 amino acids. Germline V lookup: CDR1 ENHRY, CDR2 SYGVKD. Unmatched junction bases numbered 13, after V lost 10 bases and J lost 11 bases. The CDR3 is CATGTSAGGEQYF. Here the CDR3 DNA reads TGTGCCACCGGGACTAGCGCGGGAGGGGAGCAGTACTTC.

This rearrangement joins TRBV6-6 to TRBJ2-7, with 11 bases lining up with TRBD2. V dropped 5 bases and J dropped 12; count of bases not matched to a gene: 6. The CDR3 is 12 amino acids. From germline, CDR1 is MNHNY and CDR2 SVGAGI (reference sequence). The chain's CDR3 is CASSPTSGSSYF. CDR3 DNA sequence: TGTGCCAGCAGTCCCACTAGCGGGAGTTCGTACTTC.

The chain recombines TRBV30 with TRBJ2-5; D uncertain. Germline V gene sequence: CDR1 GTSNPN, CDR2 SVGIG (reference sequence). Trimming stripped 0 bases from V and 5 bases from J, with 4 bases between. This CDR3 region has 11 residues. CDR3 residues: CAWSVGETQYF. CDR3 nucleotides: TGTGCCTGGAGTGTTGGGGAGACCCAGTACTTC.

The chain joins TRBV10-3 to TRBJ1-6; maybe TRBD1 (5 bases). Trimming stripped 2 bases from V and 10 bases from J, with 12 bases between. The CDR3 contains 14 residues. Germline-derived CDR1 and CDR2 are ENHRY and SYGVKD. The CDR3 protein is CAISERGIESPLHF. Written as DNA, the CDR3 is TGTGCCATCAGTGAGAGGGGAATAGAGTCACCCCTCCACTTT.